The 24 T cell receptor beta chains listed next were all sequenced from one sample in a study of cytomegalovirus exposure and HLA in healthy donors. PCR amplification relied on 60 Vbeta primers (plus 13 Jbeta primers). Libraries were prepared by immunoSEQ multiplex PCR; TCRdb keeps only in-frame clonotypes and omits some of them. The table lists about 200,000 clones, 75% to 90% of them singletons. Sequencing was carried out using PBMCs. The receptors derive from a woman aged 45-59 years in good health and CMV-seropositive.

The chain uses TRBV28 and TRBJ1-1, with D uncertain. This CDR3 comprises 15 residues. Germline CDR1 reads MDHEN; CDR2 reads SYDVKM. Trimming pared 7 bases from V and 0 bases from J, leaving 15 bases between. Here the CDR3 reads CASNKGDILNTEAFF. The CDR3 nucleotides are TGTGCCAGCAATAAGGGAGACATACTGAACACTGAAGCTTTCTTT.

The V gene is TRBV7-2, the J gene TRBJ2-1; D perhaps matches TRBD2 (5 bases). Trimming removed 8 bases at V and 9 bases at J, with 11 bases between. CDR1 SGHTA and CDR2 FQGNSA come from the germline V gene. This CDR3 is 11 amino acids long. For the CDR3, the DNA is TGTGCCAGCGGGAGCCCGGGTGAGCAGTTCTTC. It specifies CASGSPGEQFF.

V is TRBV25-1 and J is TRBJ2-5, with 8 positions matching TRBD2. Trimming cost V 3 bases and J 5 bases; bases outside gene matches: 8. Germline CDR1 MGHDK, CDR2 SYGVNS. This CDR3 has 15 amino acids. CDR3 in DNA: TGTGCCAGCAGTGAGGCGGGGGGCGGAGGGGAGACCCAGTACTTC. Encoded protein: CASSEAGGGGETQYF.

The chain employs TRBV7-2 and TRBJ1-2, with 11 positions matching TRBD1. The germline gives CDR1 SGHTA, CDR2 FQGNSA. The CDR3 is 15 residues long. Trimming cost V 1 base and J 7 bases; bases outside gene matches: 5. The CDR3 loop reads CASSLGGTGGSGYTF. The CDR3 coding sequence is TGTGCCAGCAGCTTAGGAGGGACAGGGGGGAGTGGCTACACCTTC.

This clone was recorded a few times. The V and J genes are TRBV5-4 and TRBJ2-7, with D maybe TRBD1 (5 bases). Between the trimmed V and J ends, which lost 7 bases and 6 bases, there was a span of 11 bases. The V gene's germline CDR1 is SGHNT and CDR2 YYREEE (reference sequence). The CDR3 extends over 11 amino acids. DNA of the CDR3: TGTGCCAGCCACGAAGGGGTCGAGCAGTACTTC. It translates to CASHEGVEQYF.

In this sample, this clone turned up a few times. This sequence joins TRBV10-3 and TRBJ1-1, with a weak D call TRBD1 (6 bases). Germline V gives CDR1 ENHRY, CDR2 SYGVKD. This CDR3 has 15 amino acids. The V and J ends lost 6 bases and 6 bases respectively, with 20 bases between them. CDR3 sequence: CAIRPTTGRVPEAFF. The CDR3 nucleotides read TGTGCCATCAGACCCACGACAGGAAGGGTGCCTGAAGCTTTCTTT.

The chain uses TRBV5-1 and TRBJ1-5; D is unresolved. V lost 1 base and J lost 2, with 10 bases in between. In germline, CDR1 is SGHRS, CDR2 YFSETQ. The CDR3 contains 15 residues. DNA of the CDR3: TGCGCCAGCAGCTTGTCCGGTGGTGGCAATCAGCCCCAGCATTTT. Translation gives CASSLSGGGNQPQHF.

The chain employs TRBV4-3 and TRBJ1-6; maybe TRBD1 (5 bases). Trimming stripped 0 bases from V and 6 bases from J, with 12 bases between. In germline, CDR1 is LGHNA, CDR2 YSLEER. This CDR3 is 16 amino acids long. The CDR3 sequence: CASSQDPWQGNSPLHF. As DNA, the CDR3 is TGCGCCAGCAGCCAAGACCCCTGGCAGGGTAATTCACCCCTCCACTTT.

CDR3 residues: CSVRTGGDADTQYF. The CDR3 DNA sequence: TGCAGCGTTCGGACAGGGGGCGACGCAGATACGCAGTATTTT. The chain couples TRBV29-1 to TRBJ2-3; 11 nucleotides agree with TRBD1. Germline CDR1 SQVTM, CDR2 ANQGSEA. The CDR3 is 14 amino acids. Trimming removed 5 bases from V and 4 bases from J; junction bases left unmatched: 5.

The V and J genes are TRBV5-6 and TRBJ2-7; maybe TRBD1 (5 bases). The CDR3 totals 12 residues. Trimming stripped 4 bases from V and 4 bases from J, with 9 bases between. Per the germline V gene, CDR1 is SGHDT and CDR2 is YYEEEE. The CDR3 reads CASSVDSYEQYF. Written as DNA, the CDR3 is TGTGCCAGCAGCGTCGACAGTTACGAGCAGTACTTC.

The genes are TRBV6-1 and TRBJ2-3; a weak D match, TRBD1 (6 bases). Trimming removed 5 bases from V and 2 bases from J, with 14 bases in between. CDR1 MNHNS and CDR2 SASEGT come from the germline V gene. There are 15 residues in the CDR3. The CDR3 protein is CASSQQGFVTDTQYF. The DNA for the CDR3 is TGTGCCAGCAGTCAACAGGGCTTCGTCACAGATACGCAGTATTTT.

This chain joins TRBV7-6 and TRBJ1-3; perhaps TRBD1 as D (6 bases). The CDR3 is 16 residues long. V lost 5 bases, J lost 12 bases, and 26 bases lay in between. Germline lookup yields CDR1 SGHVS and CDR2 FNYEAQ. The CDR3 DNA sequence: TGTGCCAGCAGCCCCAGGACAGCGCGTGAAGGGAACGGCATATATTTT. Amino acids: CASSPRTAREGNGIYF.

The chain links TRBV5-4 to TRBJ2-1, with 7 bases aligning to TRBD2. The V gene end was trimmed by 0 bases and the J gene end by 7 bases; junction bases not matched to a gene: 4. The CDR3 totals 14 residues. From germline, CDR1 is SGHNT and CDR2 YYREEE (reference sequence). The CDR3 nucleotides are TGTGCCAGCAGCTTGGACGGGGGAGGGAATGAGCAGTTCTTC. Translation: CASSLDGGGNEQFF.

The rearrangement links TRBV19 to TRBJ2-2; 8 bases line up with TRBD1. CDR1 and CDR2 from the germline V gene are LNHDA and SQIVND (reference sequence). The CDR3 is 15 amino acids. After removal of 3 bases from V and 6 bases from J, the junction contained 6 bases not matched to a gene. The CDR3, as DNA: TGTGCCAGTAGTATCTCTCCACAGGGGGCCGGGGAGCTGTTTTTT. Translated, it gives CASSISPQGAGELFF.

The chain joins TRBV10-3 to TRBJ1-4; 8 bases align to TRBD1. J lost 5 bases, V lost 6 bases, and 5 bases had no gene match. Per germline, CDR1 ENHRY and CDR2 SYGVKD. This CDR3 contains 14 residues. CDR3 in amino acids: CAIREDRGNEKLFF. For the CDR3, the DNA is TGTGCCATCAGGGAAGACAGGGGAAATGAAAAACTGTTTTTT.

The V call is TRBV18, the J call TRBJ2-5; D is perhaps TRBD1 (5 bases). The V end lost 1 base, the J end lost 1 base, and 7 bases lay between the germline ends. In germline, CDR1 is KGHSH, CDR2 LQKENI. The CDR3 has 14 amino acids. The CDR3 coding sequence is TGTGCCAGCTCACCACGGGGCCCCCAAGAGACCCAGTACTTC. This encodes CASSPRGPQETQYF.

The CDR3 DNA follows: TGTGCCAGCAGTGACACAGGGGCTACAACTAATGAAAAACTGTTTTTT. It yields the protein CASSDTGATTNEKLFF. This chain connects TRBV27 to TRBJ1-4; 7 bases fit TRBD1. Trimming removed 5 bases from V and 0 bases from J; junction bases left unmatched: 6. CDR3 length: 16 amino acids. Germline CDR1 is MNHEY and CDR2 is SMNVEV (reference sequence). Variable domain in full (rest from reference TRBV27 and TRBJ1-4): EAQVTQNPRYLITVTGKKLTVTCSQNMNHEYMSWYRQDPGLGLRQIYYSMNVEVTDKGDVPEGYKVSRKEKRNFPLILESPSPNQTSLYFCASSDTGATTNEKLFFGSGTQLSVL.

CDR3 nucleotides: TGCAGCGCCGGGGGGGCCCAAGAGACCCAGTACTTC. Translating it yields CSAGGAQETQYF. The chain carries TRBV29-1 and TRBJ2-5; 8 nucleotides line up with TRBD2. The CDR3 is 12 amino acids. CDR1 SQVTM and CDR2 ANQGSEA come from the germline V gene. V lost 7 bases to trimming and J lost 1 base; unmatched junction nucleotides: 2.

V usage is TRBV5-1 and J usage is TRBJ2-1; possible D gene TRBD2, 5 bases. Germline-derived CDR1 and CDR2 are SGHRS and YFSETQ. V was pared by 6 bases and J by 0 bases, with 10 bases between. The CDR3 extends over 14 amino acids. This CDR3 is CASTSGSSYNEQFF. CDR3 coding DNA: TGCGCCAGCACCTCGGGGAGCTCCTACAATGAGCAGTTCTTC.

This chain connects TRBV11-2 to TRBJ2-5; 7 nucleotides line up with TRBD1. Germline V lookup: CDR1 SGHAT, CDR2 FQNNGV. V lost 3 bases to trimming and J lost 5 bases; unmatched junction nucleotides: 6. CDR3 length: 14 amino acids. Written as DNA, the CDR3 is TGTGCCAGCAGCTTGACAGGGTTAGGGGAGACCCAGTACTTC. Translating it yields CASSLTGLGETQYF. The variable domain in full, with the rest retrieved from reference TRBV11-2 and TRBJ2-5, is EAGVAQSPRYKIIEKRQSVAFWCNPISGHATLYWYQQILGQGPKLLIQFQNNGVVDDSQLPKDRFSAERLKGVDSTLKIQPAKLEDSAVYLCASSLTGLGETQYFGPGTRLLVL.

This clone was observed once. The chain joins TRBV6-5 to TRBJ2-3; tentatively, D is TRBD1 (5 bases). The CDR3 runs 13 residues. V was pared by 5 bases and J by 2 bases, with 8 bases between. Germline V CDR1 and CDR2: MNHEY, SVGAGI. CDR3 DNA: TGTGCCAGCAGTAGACAGTACACAGATACGCAGTATTTT. Protein product: CASSRQYTDTQYF.

This chain uses TRBV4-1 with TRBJ2-5; the match to TRBD1 covers 9 bases. Matching the DNA end better, TRBJ2-7 makes the J call doubtful. CDR1 MGHRA and CDR2 YSYEKL come from the germline V gene. The CDR3 contains 15 residues. The CDR3 DNA sequence: TGCGCCAGCAGTTTTCTTTCCGGGACAGGGCACGAGCAGTACTTC. It specifies CASSFLSGTGHEQYF.

V gene TRBV5-1 combines with J gene TRBJ2-1, with D tentatively TRBD1 (5 bases). CDR3 size: 15 residues. Germline V CDR1 and CDR2: SGHRS, YFSETQ. Trimming removed 9 bases from V and 5 bases from J, with 21 bases in between. CDR3 bases: TGCGCCACCCACACCCGTCCCCCGACAGACAATGAGCAGTTCTTC. Its translation: CATHTRPPTDNEQFF. Together with reference TRBV5-1 and TRBJ2-1, the CDR3 gives the full variable domain: KAGVTQTPRYLIKTRGQQVTLSCSPISGHRSVSWYQQTPGQGLQFLFEYFSETQRNKGNFPGRFSGRQFSNSRSEMNVSTLELGDSALYLCATHTRPPTDNEQFFGPGTRLTVL.

This chain joins TRBV14 and TRBJ1-1; the D gene is possibly TRBD1 (6 bases). Germline V CDR1 and CDR2: SGHDN, FVKESK. The V end was cut by 4 bases, the J end by 12 bases, with 18 bases between. This CDR3 region has 13 residues. CDR3 sequence reads: CASSPMTGIATFF. CDR3 DNA sequence: TGTGCCAGCAGCCCAATGACAGGTATAGCGACTTTCTTT.